The 12 T cell receptor beta chains presented below share a single source sample, sequenced in a study of blood T cell repertoires in COVID-19. Sequencing used immunoSEQ multiplex PCR; TCRdb keeps in-frame clones, though not all of them. The sample has a few hundred thousand clones; 65% to 90% are singletons. Material for sequencing was PBMCs or T cells enriched from blood (not recorded which). These receptors all come from a woman aged 35 to 49 with acute COVID-19.

CDR3 coding DNA: TGTGCCAGTAGTATATCCGGGACAGGGCGCGGCTACACCTTC. It translates to CASSISGTGRGYTF. The chain couples TRBV19 to TRBJ1-2; TRBD1 matches 9 bases. The ends lost 2 bases at V and 8 bases at J; junction bases unmatched: 6. Germline values: CDR1 LNHDA, CDR2 SQIVND (reference sequence). The CDR3 runs 14 residues.

The chain carries TRBV7-2 and TRBJ2-7; the match to TRBD1 covers 9 bases. The CDR3 sequence is 16 residues long. Germline lookup yields CDR1 SGHTA and CDR2 FQGNSA. With 3 bases clipped from V and 5 bases from J, the junction kept 11 bases outside the gene matches. The DNA for the CDR3 is TGTGCCAGCAGCTTGGCCGGGACAGGGTTCATCCACGAGCAGTACTTC. This translates into CASSLAGTGFIHEQYF. Based on the CDR3 plus reference TRBV7-2 and TRBJ2-7, the full variable domain is GAGVSQSPSNKVTEKGKDVELRCDPISGHTALYWYRQSLGQGLEFLIYFQGNSAPDKSGLPSDRFSAERTGGSVSTLTIQRTQQEDSAVYLCASSLAGTGFIHEQYFGPGTRLTVT.

The V and J genes are TRBV18 and TRBJ2-1; 9 bases are shared with TRBD2. Trimming took 6 bases from V and 0 from J; bases not matched to a gene: 3. The germline V gene encodes CDR1 KGHSH and CDR2 LQKENI. CDR3 size: 15 residues. CDR3 sequence reads: CASSSGRGSYNEQFF. The CDR3 coding sequence is TGTGCCAGCTCTAGCGGGAGAGGCTCCTACAATGAGCAGTTCTTC.

The rearrangement uses TRBV18 and TRBJ2-2; the D gene is possibly TRBD1 (5 bases). Trimming took 5 bases from V and 0 from J, leaving 10 bases between them. The CDR3 loop spans 15 amino acids. CDR1 is KGHSH, CDR2 LQKENI, per germline. The CDR3 DNA reads as TGTGCCAGCTCAGGGGCCGCTGCGAACACCGGGGAGCTGTTTTTT. Translating gives CASSGAAANTGELFF.

V is TRBV12-3 or TRBV12-4 and J is TRBJ2-7, with 7 bases aligning to TRBD2. The CDR3 loop spans 12 amino acids. The trim removed 4 bases at V and 3 bases at J, leaving 0 bases unmatched. CDR3 coding DNA: TGTGCCAGCAGTTGGGGGGGCTACGAGCAGTACTTC. Translated: CASSWGGYEQYF.

This clone was seen many times. The V gene is TRBV2, the J gene TRBJ2-1, with 9 positions matching TRBD2. Looked up from germline, CDR1 is SNHLY and CDR2 is FYNNEI. Trimming took 6 bases from V and 6 from J; bases not matched to a gene: 6. The CDR3 covers 14 residues. CDR3 protein: CASSRSTSGNEQFF. Written as DNA, the CDR3 is TGTGCCAGCAGCAGATCGACTAGCGGCAATGAGCAGTTCTTC.

In the case of this clone: Other nucleotide sequences from this sample produce the same CDR3. The rearrangement links TRBV28 to TRBJ1-1; the D gene is possibly TRBD1 (6 bases). V was trimmed by 3 bases and J by 1 base, leaving 9 bases between them. This CDR3 has 14 amino acids. Per the germline V gene, CDR1 is MDHEN and CDR2 is SYDVKM. The CDR3 here is CASSLGAGNTEAFF. CDR3 nucleotide sequence: TGTGCCAGCAGTTTGGGGGCAGGGAACACTGAAGCTTTCTTT.

The chain joins TRBV6-1 to TRBJ2-7; 13 nucleotides match TRBD2. CDR1 and CDR2 (germline): MNHNS, SASEGT. CDR3 length: 16 residues. Trimming took 3 bases from V and 1 from J; bases not matched to a gene: 3. The CDR3 here is CASSDRTSGSSYEQYF. The CDR3 DNA sequence: TGTGCCAGCAGTGATAGGACTAGCGGGAGTTCCTACGAGCAGTACTTC.

The CDR3, as DNA: TGTGCCAGCAGGCCCGCGGCGGAAGAGACCCAGTACTTC. This encodes CASRPAAEETQYF. This rearrangement joins TRBV12-3 or TRBV12-4 to TRBJ2-5, with D unresolved. The length of the CDR3 is 13 residues. Trimming pared 6 bases from V and 3 bases from J, leaving 11 bases between.

The rearrangement joins TRBV7-2 to TRBJ2-1, with TRBD2 matching 14 bases. The V segment lost 5 bases and the J segment 6 bases; nucleotides outside the gene matches: 6. The CDR3 spans 16 residues. The germline V gene encodes CDR1 SGHTA and CDR2 FQGNSA. CDR3 protein: CASSVVGTSGSNEQFF. The CDR3 DNA follows: TGTGCCAGCAGCGTCGTGGGGACTAGCGGGAGCAATGAGCAGTTCTTC.

This clone was recorded only once. V is TRBV14 and J is TRBJ1-6; D uncertain. V was clipped by 1 base and J by 7 bases, with 11 bases between them. This CDR3 has 15 residues. Germline CDR1 SGHDN, CDR2 FVKESK. CDR3 sequence: CASSQVRSVNSPLHF. The CDR3 region has the DNA TGTGCCAGCAGCCAAGTAAGGAGCGTAAATTCACCCCTCCACTTT.

The V call is TRBV6-6, the J call TRBJ2-7; 7 nucleotides line up with TRBD1. The CDR3 contains 14 residues. Germline loops: CDR1 MNHNY, CDR2 SVGAGI (reference sequence). Trimming at V came to 3 bases and at J to 6 bases, leaving 8 bases not matched to a gene. The CDR3 DNA reads TGTGCCAGCAGTTATGATGGTAGGGGGCTCGAGCAGTACTTC. Its protein is CASSYDGRGLEQYF.